This TCR beta chain was recorded in a study of cytomegalovirus exposure and HLA in healthy donors. Study results and caveats: The study put 150 to 200 TCR beta chains on its list as cytomegalovirus-associated.

The data were produced by immunoSEQ multiplex PCR, yet TCRdb's version contains in-frame clones alone and is incomplete. The sample has roughly 80,000 clones; about 92% are singletons. On this clone: The antigen remains undetermined.

The CDR3 runs to 14 residues. Between the trimmed V and J ends, which lost 4 bases and 1 base, there was a span of 11 bases. Germline lookup yields CDR1 SGHDT and CDR2 YYEEEE. V is TRBV5-6 and J is TRBJ1-1; D gene unclear. The TCR originated in a man aged 18 to 30 in good health and CMV-seronegative. Material: PBMCs. CDR3 residues: CASSPVQANTEAFF. The CDR3 region has the DNA TGTGCCAGCAGCCCCGTCCAGGCGAACACTGAAGCTTTCTTT.